Described below is a single T cell receptor (beta chain) sequence and its context. The data belong to a study of blood T cell repertoires in COVID-19. Under the authors' procedure: Amplification from reference gene primers served as the basis for estimated nucleated cell counts. Clones were read by immunoSEQ multiplex PCR, and TCRdb kept only the in-frame ones, dropping some. For V, J and clone size, that table is used; D and trimming come from the DNA. The table shows about 370,000 clones, with around 91% occurring only once. V lost 0 bases, J lost 0 bases, and 5 bases stayed unmatched. The CDR3 sequence is 18 residues long. The V gene's germline CDR1 is LGHNA and CDR2 YNFKEQ. Two negative PCRs, clearance, or symptom resolution characterized the recovered Cohort 3 donors.

The TCR comes from a man between 18 and 35 years old who had recovered from COVID-19. The chain employs TRBV4-2 and TRBJ2-4, with TRBD2 matching over 10 bases. Material: PBMCs or T cells enriched from blood (not recorded which). CDR3: CASSQDTSGMPAKNIQYF. CDR3 DNA sequence: TGTGCCAGCAGCCAAGACACTAGCGGGATGCCAGCCAAAAACATTCAGTACTTC.